This T cell receptor beta chain was recovered during a study of blood T cell repertoires in COVID-19. Study-level information: There were acute and convalescent COVID-19 samples, and they came from the United States, Italy and Spain. PBMCs, B-cell-depleted T cells, or T cells were the source of the cDNA or gDNA that made up the material.

This CDR3 has 15 amino acids. The V end lost 0 bases, the J end lost 3 bases, and 11 bases lay between the germline ends. Germline V gene sequence: CDR1 SEHNR, CDR2 FQNEAQ (reference sequence). The protocol was immunoSEQ multiplex PCR, while the TCRdb copy is restricted to in-frame clones and leaves out a portion. The sample includes 30,000 or so clones, about 91% of them seen just once. The receptor comes from a human donor in a cohort sampled during active COVID-19. Sequenced input: peripheral blood. The chain joins TRBV7-9 to TRBJ2-5; D perhaps matches TRBD1 (6 bases). The CDR3 nucleotides are TGTGCCAGCAGCTTAGCGTTAGGGGGAGAAGAGACCCAGTACTTC. It codes for CASSLALGGEETQYF. Full variable domain (missing parts from reference TRBV7-9 and TRBJ2-5): DTGVSQNPRHKITKRGQNVTFRCDPISEHNRLYWYRQTLGQGPEFLTYFQNEAQLEKSRLLSDRFSAERPKGSFSTLEIQRTEQGDSAMYLCASSLALGGEETQYFGPGTRLLVL.